Listed below are T cell receptor beta chains from one sample, sequenced in a study of OX40 agonist ivuxolimab in advanced cancers. Here immunoSEQ multiplex PCR was the method, and the copy in TCRdb shows in-frame clones only, minus some. The data contain 20,000 to 25,000 clones, approximately 70% of them singletons. The sample here was CD4+ or CD8+ T cells sorted from blood, taken in a trial of the OX40 agonist ivuxolimab. Receptor source: an adult with an advanced solid tumor such as melanoma, head and neck, liver or kidney cancer. CDR3s include the opening cysteine and the closing phenylalanine or tryptophan. A D gene is named only where the DNA matches it firmly. Only part of the rows carry a size: once, few, many, or a class if the clone is expanded.

V	D	J	size	length	DNA	CDR3
TRBV14	-	TRBJ2-1	-	16	TGTGCCAGCAGCCTGCGACACTTTAGCTCCTACAATGAGCAGTTCTTC	CASSLRHFSSYNEQFF
TRBV11-2	-	TRBJ2-2	-	14	TGTGCCAGCAGCCTCGCCATTGCCACCGGGGAGCTGTTTTTT	CASSLAIATGELFF
TRBV18	-	TRBJ2-1	few	14	TGTGCCAGCTCACCATACCAGGCCTACAATGAGCAGTTCTTC	CASSPYQAYNEQFF
TRBV7-8	-	TRBJ2-3	-	14	TGTGCCAGCACTGGCGGGGTGAGCACAGATACGCAGTATTTT	CASTGGVSTDTQYF
TRBV2	-	TRBJ1-4	-	15	TGTGCCAGCAGTGGAGGCAGGGCCTCGAATGAAAAACTGTTTTTT	CASSGGRASNEKLFF
TRBV7-8	-	TRBJ2-2	few	13	TGTGCCAGCAGCTTAGTCGTGGGCGGGGAGCTGTTTTTT	CASSLVVGGELFF
TRBV9	-	TRBJ2-2	-	16	TGTGCCAGCAGCGTAAGCAGACAAGTGAACACCGGGGAGCTGTTTTTT	CASSVSRQVNTGELFF
TRBV12-2	-	TRBJ2-6	-	19	TGTGCAAGTCGCCCCAGACGCTCCTGGATCTTCTCTGGGGCCAACGTCCTGACTTTC	CASRPRRSWIFSGANVLTF
TRBV7-8	-	TRBJ2-6	-	19	TGTGCCAGCACTCCTTATGGGGCGCAATATCCCTCTGGGGCCAACGTCCTGACTTTC	CASTPYGAQYPSGANVLTF
TRBV9	-	TRBJ1-3	few	15	TGTGCCAGCAGCCCAGGGTGGGGGACCGGAAACACCATATATTTT	CASSPGWGTGNTIYF
TRBV28	TRBD1	TRBJ1-3	once	16	TGTGCCAGCAGCCTCGGGACAGGAACCTCTGGAAACACCATATATTTT	CASSLGTGTSGNTIYF
TRBV2	TRBD1	TRBJ1-1	-	16	TGTGCCAGCAGTGGTAGGGCAGGGGGCCTGAACACTGAAGCTTTCTTT	CASSGRAGGLNTEAFF
TRBV4-3	-	TRBJ2-3	-	13	TGCGCCAGCAGCCTTAAGAGGGAGGATACGCAGTATTTT	CASSLKREDTQYF
TRBV19	TRBD2	TRBJ2-7	-	15	TGTGCCAGTAGTATGGAAGCGGGGTGGACCTACGAGCAGTACTTC	CASSMEAGWTYEQYF
TRBV4-1	-	TRBJ2-5	-	15	TGCGCCAGCAGCCAAGCGGAGTTGTTTCAAGAGACCCAGTACTTC	CASSQAELFQETQYF
TRBV2	TRBD2	TRBJ2-1	few	17	TGTGCCAGCAGTGAAGCGGGGAGCGGGGGGGCCTACAATGAGCAGTTCTTC	CASSEAGSGGAYNEQFF
TRBV7-2	-	TRBJ2-2	-	13	TGTGCCAGCAGTCGACGGAACACCGGGGAGCTGTTTTTT	CASSRRNTGELFF
TRBV5-1	-	TRBJ2-7	-	13	TGCGCCAGCAGCTTTGCCGAAAGTGGTGAGCAGTACTTC	CASSFAESGEQYF
TRBV7-9	-	TRBJ2-1	-	12	TGTGCCAGCAGCCTTCACTTGGATGAGCAGTTCTTC	CASSLHLDEQFF
TRBV5-1	-	TRBJ1-4	-	13	TGCGCCAGCAGCTTGCCGGGTGAAGAAAAACTGTTTTTT	CASSLPGEEKLFF
TRBV11-1	-	TRBJ1-2	-	14	TGTGCCAGCAGCCCAATCGACAGAGTCCGAGGCTACACCTTC	CASSPIDRVRGYTF
TRBV11-2	-	TRBJ2-2	-	12	TGTGCCAGCAGCTTCAGGGGTGGAGAGCTGTTTTTT	CASSFRGGELFF
TRBV5-4	-	TRBJ2-7	once	13	TGTGCCAGCAGGGCCAGGGAGTCCTACGAGCAGTACTTC	CASRARESYEQYF
TRBV7-9	-	TRBJ1-2	-	13	TGTGCCAGCAGCGACTCGGGGATCTATGGCTACACCTTC	CASSDSGIYGYTF
TRBV4-3	-	TRBJ1-6	-	16	TGCGCCAGCAGCCAAGATCAAAGAGGGGTAGGATCACCCCTCCACTTT	CASSQDQRGVGSPLHF
TRBV13	TRBD2	TRBJ2-7	-	14	TGTGCCAGCAGCCACCCGGGGGGGCCCTACGAGCAGTACTTC	CASSHPGGPYEQYF
TRBV14	TRBD2	TRBJ2-5	-	15	TGTGCCAGCAGGCTGGGCCTAGCGGGGGGAGAGACCCAGTACTTC	CASRLGLAGGETQYF
TRBV7-9	TRBD2	TRBJ2-5	-	15	TGTGCCAGCAGCTTCCGGCGGGGGGGCGAAGAGACCCAGTACTTC	CASSFRRGGEETQYF
TRBV6-1	-	TRBJ2-7	-	18	TGTGCCAGCAGTGAAGGTAGCCTACGGAGCCGGAACGCGTACGAGCAGTACTTC	CASSEGSLRSRNAYEQYF
TRBV10-3	-	TRBJ2-1	-	13	TGTGCCATCAGGGGGGTCGGAGACAATGAGCAGTTCTTC	CAIRGVGDNEQFF
TRBV7-9	-	TRBJ2-7	-	14	TGTGCCAGCAGCCCGCAGGGCCCTTTGAACGAGCAGTACTTC	CASSPQGPLNEQYF
TRBV7-3	-	TRBJ1-2	-	14	TGTGCCAGCAGCTTGTATGCGGGGAACTATGGCTACACCTTC	CASSLYAGNYGYTF
TRBV5-1	-	TRBJ2-7	-	14	TGCGCCAGCAGCTCCCCGGGACAAATATACGAGCAGTACTTC	CASSSPGQIYEQYF
TRBV27	-	TRBJ2-7	-	14	TGTGCCAGCAGTCCCGCAGGGAGCGCCTACGAGCAGTACTTC	CASSPAGSAYEQYF
TRBV29-1	TRBD1	TRBJ1-2	few	14	TGCAGCGTACAAGGGACAGGGGTGTATGGTGGCTACACCTTC	CSVQGTGVYGGYTF
TRBV6-5	-	TRBJ2-3	-	14	TGTGCCAGCAGCCATGGGACCTTTGCAGATACGCAGTATTTT	CASSHGTFADTQYF
TRBV5-1	-	TRBJ1-2	-	16	TGCGCCAGCAGCTTGGGGACGACGAGGGGGGCCGAGGGCTACACCTTC	CASSLGTTRGAEGYTF
TRBV2	-	TRBJ2-3	-	14	TGTGCCAGCACCCCTGGGGGGGCCGCAGATACGCAGTATTTT	CASTPGGAADTQYF
TRBV7-9	-	TRBJ1-2	few	14	TGTGCCAGCAGCCCAATCGACAGAGTCCGAGGCTACACCTTC	CASSPIDRVRGYTF
TRBV7-2	-	TRBJ1-3	-	16	TGTGCCAGCAGCCCACGGGGCGGAGGGACTGGAAACACCATATATTTT	CASSPRGGGTGNTIYF
TRBV28	-	TRBJ2-7	-	15	TGTGCCAGCACCCTACGGGGGACCTACCCCTACGAGCAGTACTTC	CASTLRGTYPYEQYF
TRBV11-1	-	TRBJ2-7	-	13	TGTGCCAGCAGCTCCCGACAGCTTTACGAGCAGTACTTC	CASSSRQLYEQYF
TRBV30	-	TRBJ2-2	-	11	TGTGCCGGGAAGAACACCGGGGAGCTGTTTTTT	CAGKNTGELFF
TRBV4-3	-	TRBJ1-5	-	15	TGCGCCAGCAGCCAAGGGGTCGGCAGGGCTCAGCCCCAGCATTTT	CASSQGVGRAQPQHF
TRBV7-8	-	TRBJ2-4	-	15	TGTGCCAGCAGCTTAGGCACAGCAGCCAAAAACATTCAGTACTTC	CASSLGTAAKNIQYF
TRBV19	TRBD1	TRBJ1-4	-	11	TGTGCCAGTACGACAGGGCGGGAACTGTTTTTT	CASTTGRELFF
TRBV30	TRBD2	TRBJ2-1	-	15	TGTGCCTGGAAGGTCTCGAGCGGGGATTACAATGAGCAGTTCTTC	CAWKVSSGDYNEQFF
TRBV23-1	-	TRBJ2-4	medium-sized	15	TGCGCCAGCAGTCGGCCAGGGGTAGCCAAAAACATTCAGTACTTC	CASSRPGVAKNIQYF
TRBV29-1	-	TRBJ1-1	once	14	TGCAGCGTTCGGTCGGAATTCAAGAACACTGAAGCTTTCTTT	CSVRSEFKNTEAFF
TRBV2	-	TRBJ1-1	-	13	TGTGCCAGCAGTGGCGGTAGGAACACTGAAGCTTTCTTT	CASSGGRNTEAFF
TRBV6-1	-	TRBJ1-6	-	15	TGTGCCAGCAGTGGTCAGGGGATGGGTAATTCACCCCTCCACTTT	CASSGQGMGNSPLHF
TRBV30	-	TRBJ1-1	-	12	TGTGCCTGGAGTCCGGGTCCAGAGGGAGCTTTCTTT	CAWSPGPEGAFF
TRBV7-2	TRBD2	TRBJ2-3	-	15	TGTGCCAGCATCCTAGCGGGGGGGCCCGCAGATACGCAGTATTTT	CASILAGGPADTQYF
TRBV18	-	TRBJ1-5	once	13	TGTGCCAGTTCCCCCGGGGGGAACCAGCCCCAGCATTTT	CASSPGGNQPQHF
TRBV7-9	-	TRBJ2-1	-	15	TGTGCCAGCAGCTTAAGCTGGAGCTCCTACAATGAGCAGTTCTTC	CASSLSWSSYNEQFF